A selection of T cell receptor beta chains follows, all from one sample in a study of blood T cell repertoires in COVID-19. The protocol was immunoSEQ multiplex PCR, while the TCRdb copy is restricted to in-frame clones and leaves out a portion. The table includes tens of thousands of clones, around 67% detected once. The sequenced material came from peripheral blood. These receptors were collected from a woman aged 50 to 60 with active or convalescent COVID-19. The CDR3 runs from the conserved cysteine through the conserved F or W. A D gene is named only where the DNA matches it firmly. For some rows the clone size is stated as once, few or many, or as a class when expanded; others skip it.

D	size	V	J	CDR3	DNA
NA	NA	TRBV5-6	TRBJ2-1	CASSTLLDNEQFF	TGTGCCAGCAGCACTCTTTTAGACAATGAGCAGTTCTTC
TRBD1	NA	TRBV19	TRBJ1-3	CASSLQQGAAGNTIYF	TGTGCCAGTAGCCTTCAGCAGGGGGCGGCTGGAAACACCATATATTTT
TRBD1	NA	TRBV27	TRBJ1-4	CAKTGTGAEKLFF	TGTGCCAAGACCGGGACAGGGGCTGAAAAACTGTTTTTT
TRBD1	NA	TRBV5-1	TRBJ2-3	CASSLDPPGQGKDTQYF	TGCGCCAGCAGCCTGGACCCCCCGGGACAGGGTAAAGATACGCAGTATTTT
NA	NA	TRBV7-6	TRBJ2-3	CASSLDSRKPQYF	TGTGCCAGCAGCTTGGACTCACGAAAGCCGCAGTATTTT
NA	NA	TRBV18	TRBJ1-3	CASSQRGSGNTIYF	TGTGCCAGCTCACAAAGAGGCTCTGGAAACACCATATATTTT
NA	few	TRBV6-2/TRBV6-3	TRBJ2-4	CASSFSGAKNIQYF	TGTGCCAGCAGTTTCTCAGGGGCTAAAAACATTCAGTACTTC
TRBD2	NA	TRBV4-1	TRBJ2-3	CASSRPGLTSDTQYF	TGCGCCAGCAGCCGACCGGGACTAACCTCAGATACGCAGTATTTT
TRBD2	NA	TRBV11-2	TRBJ2-2	CASSSRLAGGPGGELFF	TGTGCCAGCAGCTCGAGACTAGCGGGAGGGCCTGGCGGGGAGCTGTTTTTT
TRBD2	NA	TRBV4-1	TRBJ2-4	CASGTLAGETKNIQYF	TGCGCCAGCGGAACCCTAGCGGGAGAAACCAAAAACATTCAGTACTTC
NA	many	TRBV2	TRBJ2-7	CASSSQGYEQYF	TGTGCCAGCAGTTCGCAGGGATACGAGCAGTACTTC
NA	NA	TRBV30	TRBJ2-7	CAWRVQGSPRVHEQYF	TGTGCCTGGAGGGTTCAGGGCAGCCCGAGAGTCCACGAGCAGTACTTC
TRBD1	once	TRBV19	TRBJ1-4	CASSRPGTGESEKLFF	TGTGCCAGTAGTAGGCCCGGGACAGGGGAAAGTGAAAAACTGTTTTTT
TRBD2	NA	TRBV6-5	TRBJ2-1	CASSYSAGSGNEQFF	TGTGCCAGCAGTTACTCAGCGGGAAGTGGGAATGAGCAGTTCTTC
NA	NA	TRBV4-1	TRBJ2-3	CASSQVEGQDTQYF	TGCGCCAGCAGCCAAGTTGAGGGCCAAGATACGCAGTATTTT
NA	few	TRBV19	TRBJ1-1	CASSIIRGSEAFF	TGTGCCAGTAGTATAATCCGGGGTTCTGAAGCTTTCTTT
TRBD1	NA	TRBV27	TRBJ2-3	CASSLMAGGANTQYF	TGTGCCAGCAGTTTAATGGCAGGGGGCGCTAATACGCAGTATTTT
TRBD2	few	TRBV2	TRBJ2-5	CASRPIGLAGDETQYF	TGTGCCAGCAGACCGATAGGACTAGCGGGAGATGAGACCCAGTACTTC
NA	NA	TRBV6-6	TRBJ1-5	CASSYPDQPQHF	TGTGCCAGCAGTTACCCAGATCAGCCCCAGCATTTT
NA	NA	TRBV19	TRBJ2-2	CASSRFGSTGELFF	TGTGCCAGTAGTAGGTTCGGGAGCACCGGGGAGCTGTTTTTT
NA	NA	TRBV6-5	TRBJ2-7	CASSRGQPAYEQYF	TGTGCCAGCAGCAGAGGACAGCCAGCCTACGAGCAGTACTTC
TRBD2	NA	TRBV27	TRBJ2-7	CASSLFASGYEQYF	TGTGCCAGCAGTTTATTTGCTAGCGGTTACGAGCAGTACTTC
NA	NA	TRBV19	TRBJ2-7	CASSIVPGARYEQYF	TGTGCCAGTAGTATAGTACCAGGGGCACGCTACGAGCAGTACTTC
TRBD1	NA	TRBV10-3	TRBJ2-7	CAISGGQGGFYEQYF	TGTGCCATCAGTGGGGGACAGGGGGGATTCTACGAGCAGTACTTC
NA	NA	TRBV5-6	TRBJ2-1	CASSLYEYEQFF	TGTGCCAGCAGCTTATATGAGTATGAGCAGTTCTTC
NA	NA	TRBV27	TRBJ1-5	CASSLQGGQPQHF	TGTGCCAGCAGCCTACAGGGTGGTCAGCCCCAGCATTTT
NA	NA	TRBV12-5	TRBJ1-2	CASPFPAGMGGYTF	TGTGCTAGTCCTTTCCCGGCAGGGATGGGTGGCTACACCTTC
TRBD2	NA	TRBV30	TRBJ2-7	CAWSAIGGDEQYF	TGTGCCTGGAGTGCCATCGGGGGGGACGAGCAGTACTTC
NA	NA	TRBV7-2	TRBJ1-1	CASSLYPGGRGNTEAFF	TGTGCCAGCAGCTTATATCCGGGGGGAAGGGGGAACACTGAAGCTTTCTTT
NA	NA	TRBV6-5	TRBJ1-6	CASQPGQYNSPLHF	TGTGCCAGCCAACCCGGACAGTATAATTCACCCCTCCACTTT
NA	few	TRBV21-1	TRBJ2-7	CASSKCSPIHPSSYEQYF	TGTGCCAGCAGCAAATGTAGTCCCATTCACCCAAGCTCCTACGAGCAGTACTTC
NA	once	TRBV28	TRBJ2-7	CASRANTYEQYF	TGTGCCAGCAGAGCAAATACCTACGAGCAGTACTTC
NA	NA	TRBV5-1	TRBJ2-2	CASSSVYSGTGELFF	TGCGCCAGCAGCTCGGTGTATAGCGGCACCGGGGAGCTGTTTTTT
TRBD1	NA	TRBV18	TRBJ1-2	CASSPPGQAAGYTF	TGTGCCAGCTCACCACCGGGACAGGCCGCCGGCTACACCTTC
NA	NA	TRBV6-5	TRBJ2-1	CASIQGYEQFF	TGTGCCAGCATTCAGGGTTATGAGCAGTTCTTC
TRBD1	NA	TRBV9	TRBJ2-2	CASSVVGRGSQGITGELFF	TGTGCCAGCAGCGTAGTAGGGAGAGGTTCACAGGGGATCACCGGGGAGCTGTTTTTT
NA	NA	TRBV5-1	TRBJ2-1	CASSLSRRESQGEQFF	TGCGCCAGCAGCTTGAGTCGGAGGGAGAGTCAGGGTGAGCAGTTCTTC
NA	NA	TRBV19	TRBJ2-5	CASGIATGETQYF	TGTGCCAGTGGAATTGCAACCGGGGAGACCCAGTACTTC
TRBD1	few	TRBV18	TRBJ2-1	CASSPGQINNEQFF	TGTGCCAGCTCACCGGGACAGATTAACAATGAGCAGTTCTTC
NA	NA	TRBV5-3	TRBJ1-5	CARRRDTQYQPQHF	TGTGCCAGAAGAAGGGACACACAGTATCAGCCCCAGCATTTT
NA	few	TRBV6-6	TRBJ1-5	CASSTKQQGQPQHF	TGTGCCAGCAGTACTAAACAACAGGGCCAGCCCCAGCATTTT